The 23 T cell receptor beta chains presented below share a single source sample, sequenced in a study of T-cell memory formation after mild COVID-19. TCRdb reprocessed the 5' RACE reads with MiXCR, giving one entry per CDR3 protein. Here the sample spans about 340,000 distinct CDR3 sequences, approximately 15% being singletons. Sequencing was performed on PBMCs or a T cell subset sorted from them (not recorded which). These receptors were taken from a man in his late teens or twenties who had mild COVID-19 (a few samples of this study predate the infection). Cell type and time point are not known.

The chain has TRBV7-9 and TRBJ1-2; the D gene is possibly TRBD1 (6 bases). Deletions cut 6 bases from V and 2 bases from J, with 25 bases between. This CDR3 spans 18 amino acids. CDR1 is SEHNR and CDR2 is FQNEAQ in the germline V gene (reference sequence). CDR3 sequence (DNA): TGTGCCAGCAGTCGTTTCCCGGCAGGGGCCACGGGAAACTATGGCTACACCTTC. The encoded protein is CASSRFPAGATGNYGYTF.

V gene TRBV4-1 combines with J gene TRBJ2-5; TRBD2 aligns across 10 bases. The CDR3 sequence is 14 residues long. Unmatched junction bases numbered 2, after V lost 4 bases and J lost 3 bases. Germline assignment: CDR1 MGHRA and CDR2 YSYEKL. The CDR3 nucleotides read TGCGCCAGCAGCCCCAGCGGGGGGGAAGAGACCCAGTACTTC. Translating it yields CASSPSGGEETQYF.

The V gene is TRBV20-1, the J gene TRBJ2-5; 8 bases agree with TRBD1. The CDR3 totals 13 residues. CDR1 and CDR2 from the germline V gene are DFQATT and SNEGSKA (reference sequence). After removal of 4 bases from V and 5 bases from J, the junction contained 6 bases not matched to a gene. The CDR3, as DNA: TGCAGTGCTACTCCAGGGGGCGAGGAGACCCAGTACTTC. This sequence encodes CSATPGGEETQYF.

This clonotype was counted many times. The chain recombines TRBV12-3 or TRBV12-4 with TRBJ1-5; no clear D gene. Trimming pared 1 base from V and 3 bases from J, leaving 4 bases between. CDR3 length: 13 amino acids. This CDR3 is CASSLDLNQPQHF. Here the CDR3 DNA reads TGTGCCAGCAGTTTAGACCTCAATCAGCCCCAGCATTTT.

In its sample, this clonotype was seen many times. V gene TRBV24-1 combines with J gene TRBJ2-1; perhaps TRBD1 as D (6 bases). The V end was cut by 4 bases, the J end by 1 base, with 19 bases between. CDR1 KGHDR and CDR2 SFDVKD come from the germline V gene. CDR3 length: 18 amino acids. CDR3 region: CATSESSTGSGSYNEQFF. The CDR3 DNA sequence: TGTGCCACCAGTGAATCCTCGACAGGTTCGGGTTCCTACAATGAGCAGTTCTTC.

A few counts support this clonotype. The chain has TRBV5-1 and TRBJ1-1; D is unresolved. V was cut by 4 bases and J by 7 bases, with 14 bases left in between. Germline V gene data show CDR1 as SGHRS and CDR2 as YFSETQ. The CDR3 runs to 13 residues. CDR3 DNA sequence: TGCGCCAGCAGCCTAGAGACTGGGGTTGAAGCTTTCTTT. Amino acid sequence: CASSLETGVEAFF.

Only a few counts were recorded for this clonotype. The chain joins TRBV7-9 to TRBJ1-5; D ambiguous. There are 15 residues in the CDR3. The germline V gene encodes CDR1 SEHNR and CDR2 FQNEAQ (reference sequence). V dropped 5 bases and J dropped 0 bases, with 11 bases sitting between them. CDR3 sequence (DNA): TGTGCCAGCAGCCCCGGACGGTTTAGCAATCAGCCCCAGCATTTT. Its translation is CASSPGRFSNQPQHF.

This clonotype has a handful of counts. This sequence joins TRBV7-2 and TRBJ1-1; 7 bases are shared with TRBD1. CDR3 length equals 17 residues. Germline values: CDR1 SGHTA, CDR2 FQGNSA. The junction had 9 bases not matched to a gene; V was cut back by 2 bases and J by 0 bases. CDR3 amino acids: CASSLFGGQLLNTEAFF. The CDR3 nucleotides read TGTGCCAGCAGCTTATTCGGGGGACAGCTACTGAACACTGAAGCTTTCTTT.

V usage is TRBV29-1 and J usage is TRBJ1-2; maybe TRBD1 (5 bases). V gave up 5 bases and J gave up 3 bases, with 10 bases separating them. The CDR3 spans 12 residues. Germline CDR1 SQVTM, CDR2 ANQGSEA. The CDR3 here is CSVLGEYYGYTF. CDR3 nucleotide sequence: TGCAGCGTTTTGGGGGAGTACTATGGCTACACCTTC.

The V and J genes are TRBV6-2 or TRBV6-3 and TRBJ2-5; 9 bases map to TRBD2. The CDR3 runs 14 residues. Germline loops: CDR1 MNHEY, CDR2 SVGEGT. The junction had 2 bases not matched to a gene; V was cut back by 4 bases and J by 2 bases. CDR3: CASSSLAGQETQYF. CDR3 DNA: TGTGCCAGCAGTTCCCTAGCGGGGCAAGAGACCCAGTACTTC.

The rearrangement joins TRBV20-1 to TRBJ1-1; TRBD1 might be the D (5 bases). The CDR3 contains 12 residues. Trimming removed 6 bases at V and 5 bases at J, with 13 bases between. Per germline, CDR1 DFQATT and CDR2 SNEGSKA (reference sequence). This chain's CDR3 is CSARAGRTEAFF. In DNA form, the CDR3 reads TGCAGTGCACGGGCAGGGAGGACTGAAGCTTTCTTT.

This clonotype occurred a few times. V and J are TRBV12-3 or TRBV12-4 and TRBJ1-5, with D unclear. The V end was cut by 6 bases, the J end by 6 bases, with 15 bases between. The CDR3 has 14 residues. The DNA of the CDR3 is TGTGCCAGCAGCCCAAGACTTCGGGTTCAGCCCCAGCATTTT. Translating it yields CASSPRLRVQPQHF.

The chain couples TRBV14 to TRBJ2-3; D is uncertain. CDR3 length equals 14 residues. V lost 0 bases, J lost 7 bases, and 11 bases lay in between. Germline V gene sequence: CDR1 SGHDN, CDR2 FVKESK. The CDR3: CASSQDTSLNTQYF. For the CDR3, the DNA is TGTGCCAGCAGCCAAGATACGAGTTTGAATACGCAGTATTTT.

This clonotype has more than one count but fewer than ten. The chain recombines TRBV7-2 with TRBJ2-6, with D maybe TRBD2 (7 bases). CDR3 length equals 17 residues. V was clipped by 4 bases and J by 0 bases, with 13 bases between them. Per germline, CDR1 SGHTA and CDR2 FQGNSA. Here the CDR3 DNA reads TGTGCCAGCAGCTCGGGGGGCCTTCGCTCTGGGGCCAACGTCCTGACTTTC. Encoded protein: CASSSGGLRSGANVLTF.

This clonotype was detected many times. V usage is TRBV29-1 and J usage is TRBJ1-5; D is undetermined. V shed 6 bases and J shed 4 bases, with 10 bases lying between them. The germline V gene encodes CDR1 SQVTM and CDR2 ANQGSEA. This CDR3 has 12 residues. The DNA for the CDR3 is TGCAGCGTCCGTCAAGGGAATCAGCCCCAGCATTTT. This gives the protein CSVRQGNQPQHF.

DNA of the CDR3: TGTGCCAGCAGCAGACCGGGGACCCGAGAGACCCAGTACTTC. Translation gives CASSRPGTRETQYF. The chain has TRBV7-6 and TRBJ2-5; D may be TRBD1 or TRBD2 (5 bases each). Germline CDR1 reads SGHVS; CDR2 reads FNYEAQ. Trimming left V 5 bases short and J 4 bases short, with 14 bases between. This CDR3 region has 14 residues.

This clonotype turned up a few times. The CDR3 protein is CATQGGPSNQPQHF. The DNA for the CDR3 is TGTGCCACCCAGGGGGGACCCTCAAATCAGCCCCAGCATTTT. This chain connects TRBV24-1 to TRBJ1-5, with TRBD1 matching 7 bases. The junction had 8 bases not matched to a gene; V was cut back by 9 bases and J by 4 bases. Germline V gene data show CDR1 as KGHDR and CDR2 as SFDVKD. The CDR3 is made up of 14 amino acids.

This clonotype has a count of ten or more. The gene calls are TRBV9 and TRBJ2-5, with no clear D. There are 12 residues in the CDR3. Germline V lookup: CDR1 SGDLS, CDR2 YYNGEE. V lost 3 bases to trimming and J lost 5 bases, with 8 bases between them. As DNA, the CDR3 is TGTGCCAGCAGCGGTGAGTGGGAGACCCAGTACTTC. It translates to CASSGEWETQYF.

This clonotype was detected only a few times. This chain uses TRBV4-1 with TRBJ2-7, with no clear D. This CDR3 region has 15 residues. Per germline, CDR1 MGHRA and CDR2 YSYEKL. V lost 2 bases and J lost 2, with 13 bases in between. CDR3 loop: CASSQTVRHTYEQYF. DNA for the CDR3: TGCGCCAGCAGCCAAACAGTCCGACACACCTACGAGCAGTACTTC.

Only a few counts were recorded for this clonotype. Germline is not matched at one junction end, which may reflect a read error. The chain joins TRBV7-7 to TRBJ2-5, with a tentative D call TRBD2 (6 bases). This CDR3 is 12 amino acids long. Per germline, CDR1 SSHAT and CDR2 FNYEAQ (reference sequence). The CDR3 here is CASSLDRDLLYF. CDR3 nucleotides: TGTGCTAGCAGCTTAGATAGGGACTTACTGTACTTC.

For the CDR3, the DNA is TGTGCCAGCATTGACCCTAATAGTGCTGAAGCTTTCTTT. Translated: CASIDPNSAEAFF. The gene calls are TRBV12-3 or TRBV12-4 and TRBJ1-1, with D hard to call. This CDR3 has 13 amino acids. The V end lost 7 bases, the J end lost 6 bases, and 15 bases lay between the germline ends.

This clonotype occurred many times. V is TRBV20-1 and J is TRBJ2-5; D not resolved. Trimming removed 5 bases from V and 3 bases from J, with 16 bases in between. This CDR3 region has 14 residues. CDR1 is DFQATT and CDR2 is SNEGSKA in the germline V gene (reference sequence). CDR3 nucleotide sequence: TGCAGTGCTCCCCAGGCCCGGGCGAAAGAGACCCAGTACTTC. Residues: CSAPQARAKETQYF.

The gene calls are TRBV2 and TRBJ1-4; 11 bases are shared with TRBD1. Germline V gives CDR1 SNHLY, CDR2 FYNNEI. After removal of 6 bases from V and 8 bases from J, the junction contained 5 bases not matched to a gene. The CDR3 runs 14 residues. The CDR3 region is CASRAGTGGEKLFF. Here the CDR3 DNA reads TGTGCCAGCAGAGCCGGGACAGGGGGGGAAAAACTGTTTTTT.